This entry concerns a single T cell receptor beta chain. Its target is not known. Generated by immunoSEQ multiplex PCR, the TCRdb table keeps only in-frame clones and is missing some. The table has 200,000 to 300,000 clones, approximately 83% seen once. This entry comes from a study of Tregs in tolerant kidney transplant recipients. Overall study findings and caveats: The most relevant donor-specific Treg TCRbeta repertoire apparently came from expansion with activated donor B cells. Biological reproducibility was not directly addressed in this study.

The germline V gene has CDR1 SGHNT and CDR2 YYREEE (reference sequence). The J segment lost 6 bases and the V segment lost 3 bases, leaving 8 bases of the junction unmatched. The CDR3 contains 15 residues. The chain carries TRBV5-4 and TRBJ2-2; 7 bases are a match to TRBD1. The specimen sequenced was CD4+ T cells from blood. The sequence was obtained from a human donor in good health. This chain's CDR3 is CASSSRTGNAGELFF. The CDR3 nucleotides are TGTGCCAGCAGCTCGAGGACAGGAAACGCCGGGGAGCTGTTTTTT.